Detailed here is one T cell receptor beta chain. The antigen is unknown. This sample was taken from a study of shared clonotypes between healthy human individuals. Study summary: The donor group consisted of two women and three men, aged 18 to 49. Study observations and caveats: It was the non-shared clonotypes that had lower generation probabilities than clonotypes shared by all four donors.

Donors comprised only Caucasian adults living in Nashville, Tennessee. A split of CD4+ cells into CD45RA+ naive and CD45RA-negative memory subsets was performed. V was pared by 7 bases and J by 3 bases, with 15 bases between. CDR1 and CDR2 from the germline V gene are MDHEN and SYDVKM. The CDR3 spans 15 residues. Libraries were prepared by immunoSEQ multiplex PCR; TCRdb keeps only in-frame clonotypes and omits some of them. The sample includes 740,000 or so clones, around three quarters seen only once; the top ten take roughly 1.9%. The chain has TRBV28 and TRBJ2-2; maybe TRBD2 (7 bases). Sequencing was carried out using memory CD4+ T cells sorted from blood. Subset reported: CD45RA-negative fraction. This receptor was taken from a woman aged 25 to 45 in good health. DNA of the CDR3: TGTGCCAGCACCCAAGGGGGGGGGTACACCGGGGAGCTGTTTTTT. This codes for CASTQGGGYTGELFF. The full variable domain, in which reference TRBV28 and TRBJ2-2 provide the parts outside the CDR3, is DVKVTQSSRYLVKRTGEKVFLECVQDMDHENMFWYRQDPGLGLRLIYFSYDVKMKEKGDIPEGYSVSREKKERFSLILESASTNQTSMYLCASTQGGGYTGELFFGEGSRLTVL.